Described below is a single T cell receptor beta chain sequence and its context. The junction departs from the called germline gene at one end, perhaps through a read error. Authors of the study amplified TCR beta CDR3 regions from RNA transcripts. The TCR CDR3 first-round RT-PCR relied on the HTBI primer set. TCRdb called the multiplex PCR reads again in MiXCR, with one record for every CDR3 protein. Of about 350,000 distinct CDR3 sequences listed, approximately 18% were seen once; the top ten hold 15% to 17%. Patients showing uncontrolled infection, other autoimmune disease, pregnancy or lactation were ineligible. The sample belongs to a study of T cells in Graves' hyperthyroidism and ophthalmopathy. The CDR3 is 14 amino acids. The germline V gene has CDR1 SGHTA and CDR2 FQGNSA.

This sequence was found in a woman in her thirties or forties with Graves' ophthalmopathy. This chain links TRBV7-2 with TRBJ2-5; D perhaps matches TRBD1 (6 bases). The specimen was blood. CDR3: CASTLGTYQETQYF. In nucleotides, the CDR3 is TGTGCCAGCACCTTAGGGACATACCAAGAGACCCAGTACTTC.